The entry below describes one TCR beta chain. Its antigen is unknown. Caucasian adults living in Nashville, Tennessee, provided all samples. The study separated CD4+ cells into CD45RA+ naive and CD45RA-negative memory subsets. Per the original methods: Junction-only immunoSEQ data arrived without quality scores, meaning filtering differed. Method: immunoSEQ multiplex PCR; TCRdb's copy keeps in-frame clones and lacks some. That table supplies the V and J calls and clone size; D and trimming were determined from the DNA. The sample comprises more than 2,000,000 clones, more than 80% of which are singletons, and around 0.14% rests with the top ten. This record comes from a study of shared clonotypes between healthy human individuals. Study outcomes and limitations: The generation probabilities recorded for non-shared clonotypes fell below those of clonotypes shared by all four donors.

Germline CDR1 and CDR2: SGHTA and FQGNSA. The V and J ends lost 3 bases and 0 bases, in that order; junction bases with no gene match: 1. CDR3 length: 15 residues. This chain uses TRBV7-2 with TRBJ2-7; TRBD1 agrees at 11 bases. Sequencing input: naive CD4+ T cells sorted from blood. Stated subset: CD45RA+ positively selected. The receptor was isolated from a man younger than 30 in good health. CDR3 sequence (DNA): TGTGCCAGCAGCTTGGACAGGGGGCACTCCTACGAGCAGTACTTC. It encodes CASSLDRGHSYEQYF. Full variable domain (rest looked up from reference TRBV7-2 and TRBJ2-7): GAGVSQSPSNKVTEKGKDVELRCDPISGHTALYWYRQSLGQGLEFLIYFQGNSAPDKSGLPSDRFSAERTGGSVSTLTIQRTQQEDSAVYLCASSLDRGHSYEQYFGPGTRLTVT.